Listed below are T cell receptor beta chains from one sample, sequenced in a study of T-cell reconstitution after alpha-beta-depleted transplantation in children. TCRdb fed the PCR reads into MiXCR, producing one record per CDR3 protein. The data hold about 900,000 distinct CDR3 sequences, with about 29% observed a single time. The source material was PBMCs, mostly from graft donor cells, sampled 360 days after TCRalphabeta/CD19-depleted stem cell transplant. Source of these receptors: a boy in the first two years of life who had a stem cell transplant for SCID, so the T cells may come from the graft donor. Both conserved end residues are part of each CDR3. The D gene is left open where the match is weak. Size is stated for part of the rows, as once, few or many counts, or as a class when the clone is expanded.

>.|TRBV20-1|.|TRBJ2-4
CSARAGIAKNIQYF
TGCAGTGCTAGAGCTGGCATAGCCAAAAACATTCAGTACTTC
>.|TRBV6-5|.|TRBJ2-1
CASSTWEGGEQFF
TGTGCCAGCAGCACCTGGGAAGGGGGGGAGCAGTTCTTC
>.|TRBV6-6|.|TRBJ1-2
CASSYDAGDGYTF
TGTGCCAGCAGTTACGACGCAGGAGATGGCTACACCTTC
>.|TRBV10-3|.|TRBJ2-1
CAISGRGDQKGNEQFF
TGTGCCATCAGTGGGAGAGGGGACCAAAAAGGCAATGAGCAGTTCTTC
>.|TRBV7-9|once|TRBJ1-1
CASRGAPNTEAFF
TGTGCCAGCAGAGGGGCCCCGAACACTGAAGCTTTCTTT
>TRBD1|TRBV7-2|few|TRBJ1-2
CASSFGQAKGFF
TGTGCCAGCAGCTTCGGACAGGCCAAAGGTTTCTTC
>.|TRBV5-1|few|TRBJ2-2
CASSSYFTGVNGELFF
TGCGCCAGCAGCTCCTACTTTACGGGGGTGAACGGGGAGCTGTTTTTT
>.|TRBV20-1|.|TRBJ2-7
CSAHFPGTPLYEQYF
TGCAGTGCTCATTTTCCCGGGACACCCTTATACGAGCAGTACTTC
>.|TRBV20-1|few|TRBJ2-7
CSAARGAFVVYEQYF
TGCAGTGCGGCCCGGGGGGCGTTCGTGGTATACGAGCAGTACTTC
>.|TRBV14|once|TRBJ2-5
CASSQDRRAVQETQYF
TGTGCCAGCAGCCAAGATCGTCGGGCTGTCCAAGAGACCCAGTACTTC
>.|TRBV29-1|few|TRBJ2-3
CSVAAQVLTNTQYF
TGCAGCGTTGCCGCACAAGTTCTCACGAATACGCAGTATTTT
>.|TRBV20-1|few|TRBJ1-3
CSARSGAGNTIYF
TGCAGTGCTAGATCAGGGGCTGGAAACACCATATATTTT
>.|TRBV20-1|.|TRBJ1-6
CSARETVNSPLHF
TGCAGTGCTAGAGAGACAGTAAATTCACCCCTCCACTTT
>TRBD2|TRBV10-3|many|TRBJ2-1
CAISDPGLAGNEQFF
TGTGCCATCAGTGATCCGGGACTAGCGGGAAATGAGCAGTTCTTC
>.|TRBV28|.|TRBJ2-5
CASSLDLGGTQYF
TGTGCCAGCAGTCTGGACTTAGGGGGGACCCAGTACTTC
>.|TRBV12-3/TRBV12-4|many|TRBJ2-3
CASSFVGTDTQYF
TGTGCCAGCAGTTTCGTGGGCACAGATACGCAGTATTTT
>TRBD1|TRBV20-1|.|TRBJ1-2
CSASRDRVDYGYTF
TGCAGTGCTTCCCGGGACAGGGTGGACTATGGCTACACCTTC
>.|TRBV28|few|TRBJ2-1
CASSLSREQFF
TGTGCCAGCAGTTTATCCCGGGAGCAGTTCTTC
>.|TRBV6-1|.|TRBJ2-3
CASHSYRVGDTQYF
TGTGCCAGCCATTCGTATCGGGTAGGGGATACGCAGTATTTT
>TRBD1|TRBV20-1|.|TRBJ2-1
CCANGQGQVAGVLNEQFF
TGCTGTGCTAATGGACAGGGTCAAGTTGCGGGTGTCTTGAATGAGCAGTTCTTC
>.|TRBV4-1|.|TRBJ2-7
CASSQEGRTEQYF
TGCGCCAGCAGCCAAGAAGGCCGTACGGAGCAGTACTTC
>.|TRBV2|once|TRBJ1-6
CASSERDLPGPLHF
TGTGCCAGCAGTGAAAGGGACCTACCGGGGCCCCTCCACTTT
>.|TRBV12-3/TRBV12-4|.|TRBJ1-6
CASSLGAGVGLDSPLHF
TGTGCCAGCAGTTTGGGGGCAGGGGTGGGATTGGATTCACCCCTCCACTTT
>.|TRBV3-1|.|TRBJ1-4
CASSQEGSATNEKLFF
TGTGCCAGCAGCCAAGAGGGGTCAGCAACTAATGAAAAACTGTTTTTT
>.|TRBV5-1|many|TRBJ1-1
CASSLEEGSNTEAFF
TGCGCCAGCAGCTTGGAAGAGGGGAGTAACACTGAAGCTTTCTTT
>.|TRBV20-1|.|TRBJ2-2
CSARDLPGTGELFF
TGCAGTGCTAGGGACCTCCCGGGAACCGGGGAGCTGTTTTTT
>.|TRBV18|few|TRBJ2-1
CASSPRRATGLGSYNEQFF
TGTGCCAGCTCACCACGGAGGGCGACGGGGCTAGGCTCCTACAATGAGCAGTTCTTC
>.|TRBV19|.|TRBJ1-6
CATKRVSADYNSPLHF
TGTGCCACGAAACGCGTATCTGCTGACTATAATTCACCCCTCCACTTT
>TRBD1|TRBV5-1|few|TRBJ1-2
CASGTGANGYTF
TGCGCCAGCGGCACAGGGGCGAATGGCTACACCTTC
>TRBD2|TRBV12-3/TRBV12-4|.|TRBJ2-1
CASSPGTSFYNEQFF
TGTGCCAGCAGTCCCGGGACTAGCTTTTACAATGAGCAGTTCTTC
>.|TRBV20-1|few|TRBJ1-1
CSARDLGQPPTEAFF
TGCAGTGCTAGAGACCTGGGACAACCACCCACTGAAGCTTTCTTT
>.|TRBV6-1|few|TRBJ2-5
CASSPGRLRETQYF
TGTGCCAGCAGCCCCGGACGGTTAAGGGAGACCCAGTACTTC
>.|TRBV5-1|.|TRBJ2-1
CASSLEGHSYNEQFF
TGCGCCAGCAGCTTGGAAGGACACTCCTACAATGAGCAGTTCTTC
>.|TRBV25-1|.|TRBJ1-3
CASSVAAGNTIYF
TGTGCCAGCAGTGTCGCGGCCGGAAACACCATATATTTT
>.|TRBV6-5|few|TRBJ1-1
CASSYSGSGDTEAFF
TGTGCCAGCAGTTACTCGGGTTCAGGAGACACTGAAGCTTTCTTT
>.|TRBV6-2/TRBV6-3|few|TRBJ2-5
CASSYGTGVGTQYF
TGTGCCAGCAGTTATGGGACGGGTGTGGGGACCCAGTACTTC
>TRBD1|TRBV6-5|few|TRBJ2-3
CASSYGQGIVDTQYF
TGTGCCAGCAGTTACGGACAGGGGATTGTCGATACGCAGTATTTT
>.|TRBV9|few|TRBJ1-4
CASATRPGEKLFF
TGTGCCAGCGCTACGAGGCCAGGTGAAAAACTGTTTTTT
>TRBD2|TRBV5-6|.|TRBJ2-5
CASSYGLDGETQYF
TGTGCCAGCAGCTATGGACTAGATGGTGAGACCCAGTACTTC
>.|TRBV6-1|.|TRBJ1-1
CASSERAVGLTAFF
TGTGCCAGCAGTGAAAGGGCAGTGGGCTTGACAGCTTTCTTT
>.|TRBV7-3|once|TRBJ1-1
CASSSGQQNTEAFF
TGTGCCAGCAGTTCCGGACAACAGAACACTGAAGCTTTCTTT
>.|TRBV7-8|.|TRBJ2-2
CASSSGGFGGELFF
TGTGCCAGCAGTTCGGGGGGCTTTGGCGGGGAGCTGTTTTTT
>TRBD2|TRBV12-3/TRBV12-4|few|TRBJ2-5
CASSPGLAEETQYF
TGTGCCAGCAGTCCCGGACTAGCGGAAGAGACCCAGTACTTC
>.|TRBV5-1|.|TRBJ2-7
CASSLALGVTYEQYF
TGCGCCAGCAGCTTGGCCTTGGGGGTGACATACGAGCAGTACTTC
>TRBD2|TRBV12-3/TRBV12-4|.|TRBJ2-5
CASSWRASGEETQYF
TGTGCCAGCAGTTGGAGGGCTAGCGGGGAGGAGACCCAGTACTTC
>.|TRBV9|.|TRBJ1-4
CASSVRGRGDEKLFF
TGTGCCAGCAGCGTCAGGGGCAGGGGCGATGAAAAACTGTTTTTT
>.|TRBV4-3|.|TRBJ2-7
CASSQDRAGATEQYF
TGCGCCAGCAGCCAAGATAGGGCGGGGGCCACAGAGCAGTACTTC
>.|TRBV5-1|.|TRBJ1-1
CASSFPGVDTEAFF
TGCGCCAGCAGCTTCCCAGGGGTTGACACTGAAGCTTTCTTT
>.|TRBV20-1|.|TRBJ2-5
CSARDGAGAMREQETQYF
TGCAGTGCTAGAGATGGGGCAGGGGCGATGAGGGAACAAGAGACCCAGTACTTC
>TRBD1|TRBV5-1|.|TRBJ2-5
CASSIQGWEQETQYF
TGCGCCAGCAGCATACAGGGGTGGGAGCAAGAGACCCAGTACTTC
>.|TRBV5-1|.|TRBJ2-5
CASSLAASTKYQETQYF
TGCGCCAGCAGCTTGGCCGCTAGTACAAAGTATCAAGAGACCCAGTACTTC
>.|TRBV2|many|TRBJ2-5
CASMYGQYQETQYF
TGTGCCAGCATGTATGGACAGTACCAAGAGACCCAGTACTTC
>.|TRBV6-1|few|TRBJ2-4
CATSGREGKNIQYF
TGTGCCACCTCTGGTCGGGAAGGCAAAAACATTCAGTACTTC
>.|TRBV7-6|.|TRBJ2-5
CASSFRRGRVETQYF
TGTGCCAGCAGCTTTAGGCGGGGACGGGTCGAGACCCAGTACTTC
>TRBD2|TRBV29-1|.|TRBJ2-1
CSVQRELYNEQFF
TGCAGTGTCCAGCGGGAACTCTACAATGAGCAGTTCTTC
>.|TRBV4-1|few|TRBJ1-4
CASSQDRREKLFF
TGCGCCAGCAGCCAAGATCGTAGGGAAAAACTGTTTTTT
>.|TRBV7-9|few|TRBJ2-7
CASSLFWRGVPYEQYF
TGTGCCAGCAGCTTATTCTGGAGGGGAGTTCCCTACGAGCAGTACTTC
>.|TRBV5-1|few|TRBJ2-7
CASSTGPPLSYEQYF
TGCGCCAGCAGCACGGGACCTCCCCTCTCCTACGAGCAGTACTTC
>.|TRBV4-3|.|TRBJ1-5
CASSPGHYSNQPQHF
TGCGCCAGCAGCCCCGGACATTATAGCAATCAGCCCCAGCATTTT
>.|TRBV6-4|few|TRBJ1-5
CASSDSGRDEQPQHF
TGTGCCAGCAGTGACTCTGGGAGGGACGAACAGCCCCAGCATTTT